The rows below give T cell receptor beta chains drawn from one sample of a study of regulatory T cells in long-lasting Graves disease. In TCRdb, the multiplex PCR reads were re-called with MiXCR into one record per CDR3 protein. The sample has 400,000 to 450,000 distinct CDR3 sequences, 16% seen once. The same data also went into a second study, on T cells in Graves' hyperthyroidism and ophthalmopathy.

The sample consisted of peripheral blood mononuclear cells (PBMCs), taken at new diagnosis, from a patient treated with antithyroid drugs. These receptors all stem from a young woman with Graves disease. CDR3s leave out the opening cysteine and the closing phenylalanine or tryptophan.

v_gene: TRBV6-1
j_gene: TRBJ2-2
CDR3aa: ASSPSGNGELF

v_gene: TRBV12-3/TRBV12-4
j_gene: TRBJ2-1
CDR3aa: ASRWTSADNEQF

v_gene: TRBV20-1
j_gene: TRBJ2-1
CDR3aa: SATTSGRTYNEQF

v_gene: TRBV20-1
j_gene: TRBJ2-1
CDR3aa: SALSGGLYNEQF

v_gene: TRBV15
j_gene: TRBJ1-1
CDR3aa: ATSRDLGPRGAEAF

v_gene: TRBV20-1
j_gene: TRBJ2-7
CDR3aa: SAREIRTGTAYEQY

v_gene: TRBV2
j_gene: TRBJ1-1
CDR3aa: ASILGGWITEAF

v_gene: TRBV12-5
j_gene: TRBJ2-4
CDR3aa: ASGPLSGEEAKNIQY

v_gene: TRBV27
j_gene: TRBJ1-4
CDR3aa: ASSLGRRRNEKLF

v_gene: TRBV20-1
j_gene: TRBJ2-1
CDR3aa: SARMREGPFEEQF

v_gene: TRBV20-1
j_gene: TRBJ2-5
CDR3aa: SARDRVRETQY

v_gene: TRBV24-1
j_gene: TRBJ2-2
CDR3aa: ATSADPTGELF

v_gene: TRBV4-1
j_gene: TRBJ2-7
CDR3aa: ASSQELTSSYEQY

v_gene: TRBV2
j_gene: TRBJ2-7
CDR3aa: ASSGEYRSDEQY

v_gene: TRBV7-2
j_gene: TRBJ2-7
CDR3aa: ASSLAGGGTSGSYEQY

v_gene: TRBV6-1
j_gene: TRBJ1-5
CDR3aa: ASSDQRHRPQH

v_gene: TRBV5-4
j_gene: TRBJ2-4
CDR3aa: ASSGTKNIQY

v_gene: TRBV6-1
j_gene: TRBJ2-5
CDR3aa: ASSHPSGAGETQY

v_gene: TRBV12-3/TRBV12-4
j_gene: TRBJ2-2
CDR3aa: ASSLVGTYGELF

v_gene: TRBV29-1
j_gene: TRBJ1-1
CDR3aa: SVGRGTGGMNTEAF

v_gene: TRBV27
j_gene: TRBJ2-7
CDR3aa: ASSYRGPGVTSYEQY

v_gene: TRBV27
j_gene: TRBJ1-6
CDR3aa: ASRPRVVNSPLH

v_gene: TRBV19
j_gene: TRBJ2-7
CDR3aa: ASSALASGRMSYEQY

v_gene: TRBV28
j_gene: TRBJ1-5
CDR3aa: ASSLYGTSNQPQH

v_gene: TRBV10-3
j_gene: TRBJ2-4
CDR3aa: AISEIHLLASLVLAKNIQY

v_gene: TRBV14
j_gene: TRBJ2-1
CDR3aa: ASSQAKQGAYNEQF

v_gene: TRBV6-5
j_gene: TRBJ1-3
CDR3aa: ASSYLPGGTTNSGNTIY